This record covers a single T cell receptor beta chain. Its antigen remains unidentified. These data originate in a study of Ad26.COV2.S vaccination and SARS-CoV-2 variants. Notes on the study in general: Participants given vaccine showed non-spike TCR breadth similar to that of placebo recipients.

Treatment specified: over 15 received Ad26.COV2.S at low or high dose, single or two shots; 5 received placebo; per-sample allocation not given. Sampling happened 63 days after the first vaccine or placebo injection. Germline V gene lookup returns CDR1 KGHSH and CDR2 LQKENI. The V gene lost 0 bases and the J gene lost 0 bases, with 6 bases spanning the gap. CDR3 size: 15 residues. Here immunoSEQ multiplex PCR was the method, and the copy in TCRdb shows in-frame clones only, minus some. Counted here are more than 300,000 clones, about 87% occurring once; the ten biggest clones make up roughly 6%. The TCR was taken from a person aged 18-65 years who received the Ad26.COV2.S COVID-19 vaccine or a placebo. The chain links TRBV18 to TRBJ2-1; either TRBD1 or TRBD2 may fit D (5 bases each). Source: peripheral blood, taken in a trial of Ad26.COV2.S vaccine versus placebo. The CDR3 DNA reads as TGTGCCAGCTCACCACCGGGGGACTCCTACAATGAGCAGTTCTTC. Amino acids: CASSPPGDSYNEQFF.